These 15 T cell receptor beta chains came from one sample sequenced in a study of blood T cells in healthy people across ages. The authors ran a second PCR of 7 to 11 cycles using a sample-barcoded 5' primer and a J-beta primer mix. Each CDR3 protein gets one entry after TCRdb re-called the 5' RACE reads with MiXCR. The sample carries about 730,000 distinct CDR3 sequences, roughly 43% recorded once. Sequenced sample: blood. The receptors come from an older woman in good health.

The V call is TRBV7-2, the J call TRBJ2-7; 8 bases match TRBD2. Trimming took 3 bases from V and 2 from J; bases not matched to a gene: 15. The CDR3 consists of 18 residues. Germline CDR1 is SGHTA and CDR2 is FQGNSA. The CDR3 reads CASSFSASSGSVTYEQYF. The CDR3 DNA reads TGTGCCAGCAGCTTTTCGGCTTCGAGCGGGAGTGTTACCTACGAGCAGTACTTC.

This clonotype has a handful of counts. The V and J genes are TRBV6-2 or TRBV6-3 and TRBJ1-2; possible D gene TRBD1, 6 bases. Germline V gene lookup returns CDR1 MNHEY and CDR2 SVGEGT. The germline V and J ends were trimmed by 6 bases and 8 bases, with 13 bases remaining between them. This CDR3 contains 12 residues. CDR3 residues: CASRMTGGGYTF. The CDR3 coding sequence is TGTGCCAGCAGGATGACAGGCGGGGGCTACACCTTC.

The V and J genes are TRBV3-1 and TRBJ1-1; TRBD1 agrees at 8 bases. The CDR3 sequence is 14 residues long. Trimming at V came to 4 bases and at J to 6 bases, leaving 7 bases not matched to a gene. Looked up from germline, CDR1 is LGHDT and CDR2 is YNNKEL (reference sequence). In DNA, the CDR3 is TGTGCCAGCAGCCGCAGGACAGGGAGTTCTGAAGCTTTCTTT. Protein product: CASSRRTGSSEAFF.

The table lists this clonotype with many counts. This chain links TRBV12-3 or TRBV12-4 with TRBJ2-5, with 9 bases aligning to TRBD1. The CDR3 spans 13 residues. Unmatched junction bases numbered 4, after V lost 6 bases and J lost 5 bases. CDR3 bases: TGTGCCAGCAGGGGACAGGGCCGTGAGACCCAGTACTTC. Protein product: CASRGQGRETQYF.

The sample holds many counts of this clonotype. The DNA of the CDR3 is TGTGCCAGCAGTCGAGGGGCTCACTCTGGGGCCAACGTCCTGACTTTC. The encoded protein is CASSRGAHSGANVLTF. This rearrangement joins TRBV6-1 to TRBJ2-6; D tentatively reads TRBD1 or TRBD2 (5 bases each). The CDR3 loop spans 16 amino acids. Trimming pared 5 bases from V and 0 bases from J, leaving 11 bases between. Per germline, CDR1 MNHNS and CDR2 SASEGT.

The rearrangement joins TRBV7-2 to TRBJ2-1; 9 bases line up with TRBD2. Trimming removed 1 base from V and 0 bases from J; junction bases left unmatched: 10. CDR3 length: 19 residues. Germline lookup yields CDR1 SGHTA and CDR2 FQGNSA. CDR3: CASSLVNSGGASSYNEQFF. The DNA for the CDR3 is TGTGCCAGCAGCTTAGTGAATAGCGGGGGAGCCAGCTCCTACAATGAGCAGTTCTTC.

The chain employs TRBV28 and TRBJ2-5; TRBD2 aligns across 7 bases. The V and J ends lost 2 bases and 4 bases, in that order; junction bases with no gene match: 7. The V gene's germline CDR1 is MDHEN and CDR2 SYDVKM. CDR3 size: 15 residues. CDR3 in amino acids: CASSLGGRRGETQYF. DNA for the CDR3: TGTGCCAGCAGTTTAGGCGGGAGAAGGGGAGAGACCCAGTACTTC.

This clonotype was seen only once. This chain uses TRBV6-2 or TRBV6-3 with TRBJ1-6; the match to TRBD1 covers 9 bases. The CDR3 covers 15 residues. J was trimmed by 7 bases and V by 2 bases; bases with no gene match: 3. Per germline, CDR1 MNHEY and CDR2 SVGEGT. CDR3 nucleotide sequence: TGTGCCAGCAGTTACGGGACAGGGCGGAATTCACCCCTCCACTTT. This encodes CASSYGTGRNSPLHF.

The CDR3 loop reads CASSYTSGVPYEQYF. DNA for the CDR3: TGTGCCAGCAGTTACACTAGCGGGGTCCCCTACGAGCAGTACTTC. J is TRBJ2-7 and V is TRBV6-5; 10 nucleotides line up with TRBD2. CDR1 and CDR2 from the germline V gene are MNHEY and SVGAGI. The CDR3 spans 15 residues. V lost 2 bases and J lost 2; bases outside the gene matches: 3.

The table lists this clonotype with many counts. The chain is built from TRBV12-3 or TRBV12-4 and TRBJ2-3; 14 bases match TRBD2. The CDR3 contains 16 residues. V trimming: 5 bases; J trimming: 1 base; junction bases outside the gene matches: 2. In DNA, the CDR3 is TGTGCCAGCAGTGGGACTAGCGGGAGTGGCACAGATACGCAGTATTTT. Protein: CASSGTSGSGTDTQYF.

This clonotype was observed a handful of times. CDR3 amino acids: CASSLLRDSSYEQYF. The CDR3 DNA follows: TGTGCCAGCAGCCTACTCAGGGATAGCTCCTACGAGCAGTACTTC. The chain uses TRBV11-2 and TRBJ2-7, with D perhaps matching TRBD1 (5 bases). V lost 5 bases and J 0 bases, leaving 14 bases between the germline ends. The CDR3 length is 15 residues. Germline CDR1 is SGHAT and CDR2 is FQNNGV.

Remarks on this clonotype: One junction end does not reproduce the germline sequence, and a read error may be involved. The J gene is TRBJ2-1, the V gene TRBV3-1, with D possibly matching TRBD2 (6 bases). The CDR3 loop spans 15 amino acids. Germline V gives CDR1 LGHDT, CDR2 YNNKEL (reference sequence). The DNA for the CDR3 is TGTGCCGGCAGCCAAGATGGAGGGACCTACAATGAGCAGTTCTTC. Its translation is CAGSQDGGTYNEQFF.

This chain links TRBV4-1 with TRBJ1-2; 7 bases agree with TRBD1. The junction had 9 bases not matched to a gene; V was cut back by 1 base and J by 1 base. This CDR3 is built from 17 residues. The germline V gene encodes CDR1 MGHRA and CDR2 YSYEKL. DNA of the CDR3: TGCGCCAGCAGCCAAGTCTTCACCAGGGGGGATAACTATGGCTACACCTTC. Protein sequence: CASSQVFTRGDNYGYTF.

The chain joins TRBV7-2 to TRBJ1-2; 8 positions agree with TRBD1. J was trimmed by 7 bases and V by 1 base; bases with no gene match: 5. In germline, CDR1 is SGHTA, CDR2 FQGNSA. This CDR3 region has 14 residues. This CDR3 reads CASSLGQGAPGYTF. The CDR3 coding sequence is TGTGCCAGCAGCTTAGGGCAGGGGGCGCCTGGCTACACCTTC.

This clonotype has only a few counts. V is TRBV6-2 or TRBV6-3 and J is TRBJ2-5, with 9 positions matching TRBD1. From germline, CDR1 is MNHEY and CDR2 SVGEGT. Trimming cost V 0 bases and J 3 bases; bases outside gene matches: 5. CDR3 length: 16 amino acids. The CDR3 spells CASSYSRWTGEETQYF. The CDR3 DNA sequence: TGTGCCAGCAGTTACTCGAGATGGACAGGGGAAGAGACCCAGTACTTC.